Given below is one TCR beta chain in context. The antigen remains undetermined. V was pared by 6 bases and J by 3 bases, with 17 bases between. Germline values: CDR1 LNHDA, CDR2 SQIVND (reference sequence). The length of the CDR3 is 15 residues. This sample is drawn from a study of OX40 agonist ivuxolimab in advanced cancers. Turning to the study itself: While on treatment, patients had intravenous ivuxolimab at 0.01 to 10 mg/kg every 2 weeks. Melanoma, hepatocellular carcinoma, head and neck or renal cell cancer occurred in dose-escalation patients. General observations from the study: Clones of CD4+ and CD8+ blood T cells grew by week 6 at doses of 0.1 to 3.0 mg/kg.

Using immunoSEQ multiplex PCR, the repertoire was profiled, and TCRdb retains in-frame clones only, with some absent. The repertoire holds 60,000 to 95,000 clones, with about 85% as singletons. This sequence joins TRBV19 and TRBJ1-1, with D tentatively TRBD1 (5 bases). The clonotype was recovered from an adult with an advanced solid tumor such as melanoma, head and neck, liver or kidney cancer. The input for sequencing was CD4+ or CD8+ T cells sorted from blood, taken in a trial of the OX40 agonist ivuxolimab. In nucleotides, the CDR3 is TGTGCCAGTAGGCTCCGGGACGGTCTATACACTGAAGCTTTCTTT. Amino acids: CASRLRDGLYTEAFF. Full variable domain (rest looked up from reference TRBV19 and TRBJ1-1): DGGITQSPKYLFRKEGQNVTLSCEQNLNHDAMYWYRQDPGQGLRLIYYSQIVNDFQKGDIAEGYSVSREKKESFPLTVTSAQKNPTAFYLCASRLRDGLYTEAFFGQGTRLTVV.